In its sample, the clone carrying this TCR beta chain was seen many times. Its specificity is unknown. The data stem from a study of CD8 T cells in ankylosing spondylitis. Points from the study as a whole: Characteristic of ankylosing spondylitis blood, it appeared, was a TCR beta motif comprising about 8 highly homologous variants. Clones linked to the disease showed a CD8+ phenotype. They occurred at relatively low frequencies in peripheral blood. Reportedly, significant enrichment of disease-linked clones occurred in matched ankylosing spondylitis synovial fluid.

Using its own MiXCR run on the 5' RACE reads, TCRdb lists one record per CDR3 protein. Found here are about 64,000 distinct CDR3 sequences, 6.2% of them singletons; the top ten hold around 5%. Germline trimming cut 7 bases from V and 4 bases from J; bases unmatched to any gene: 9. Germline CDR1 SQVTM, CDR2 ANQGSEA. This CDR3 comprises 14 residues. The receptor was isolated from a male donor with ankylosing spondylitis. This rearrangement joins TRBV29-1 to TRBJ1-2; TRBD1 matches 10 bases. The sequencing input was synovial fluid, either unsorted or a sorted T cell fraction (not recorded which). In nucleotides, the CDR3 is TGCAGCGCCTTCGGACAGGGGGAGATCTATGGCTACACCTTC. Amino acids: CSAFGQGEIYGYTF.